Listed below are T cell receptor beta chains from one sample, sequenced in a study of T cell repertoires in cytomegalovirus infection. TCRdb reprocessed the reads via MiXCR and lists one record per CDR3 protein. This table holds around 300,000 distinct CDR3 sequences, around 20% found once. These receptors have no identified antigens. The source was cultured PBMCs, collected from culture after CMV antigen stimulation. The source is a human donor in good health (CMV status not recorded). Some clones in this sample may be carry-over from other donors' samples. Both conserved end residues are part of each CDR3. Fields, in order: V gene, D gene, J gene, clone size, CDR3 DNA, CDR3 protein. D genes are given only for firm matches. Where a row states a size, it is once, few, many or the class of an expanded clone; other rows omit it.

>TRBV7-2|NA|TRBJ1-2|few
TGTGCCAGCAGCTTAGAGGGGACCGGGCCTGGCTACACCTTC
CASSLEGTGPGYTF
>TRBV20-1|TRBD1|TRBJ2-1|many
TGCAGTGCTACCGGGGACAGGTTAGGAAATGAGCAGTTCTTC
CSATGDRLGNEQFF
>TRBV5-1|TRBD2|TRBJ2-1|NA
TGCGCCAGCAGCTTCCACAGGACTAGCGGGACCGATGAGCAGTTCTTC
CASSFHRTSGTDEQFF
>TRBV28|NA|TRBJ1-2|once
TGTGCCAGCATGGGGGGAGGGGTTAACTATGGCTACACCTTC
CASMGGGVNYGYTF
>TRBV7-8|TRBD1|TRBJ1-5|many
TGTGCCAGCAGCTCCGACAGGGGTAGCAATCAGCCCCAGCATTTT
CASSSDRGSNQPQHF
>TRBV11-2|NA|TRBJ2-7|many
TGTGCCAGCAGACGGGTTACCTCCTACGAGCAGTACTTC
CASRRVTSYEQYF
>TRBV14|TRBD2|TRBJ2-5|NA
TGTGCCAGCAGCTGGGGGACTATTGGACAAGAGACCCAGTACTTC
CASSWGTIGQETQYF
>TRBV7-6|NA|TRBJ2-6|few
TGTGCCAGCAGCCCCCGACAGGCGTCCTCTGGGGCCAACGTCCTGACTTTC
CASSPRQASSGANVLTF
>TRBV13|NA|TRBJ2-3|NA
TGTGCCAGCAGCGAGGGGGGGGGGGATACGCAGTATTTT
CASSEGGGDTQYF
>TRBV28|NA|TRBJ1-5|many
TGTGCCAGCAGTTTTAATAGCAATCAGCCCCAGCATTTT
CASSFNSNQPQHF
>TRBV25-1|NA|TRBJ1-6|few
TGTGCCAGCAGCCGAGAGGACAGAGGGGGAGAGAGACCCCTCCACTTT
CASSREDRGGERPLHF
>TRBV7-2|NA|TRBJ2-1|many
TGTGCCAGCAGCTTAGATCGTGATGCGGGTGAGCAGTTCTTC
CASSLDRDAGEQFF
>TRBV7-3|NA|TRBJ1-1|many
TGTGCCAGCAGCTTCAAACAGAACACTGAAGCTTTCTTT
CASSFKQNTEAFF
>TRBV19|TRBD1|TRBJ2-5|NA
TGTGCCAGTAGTATCCGGGACAGGGGCCCGGCCCAGTACTTC
CASSIRDRGPAQYF
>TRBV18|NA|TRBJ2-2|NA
TGTGCCAGCTCACCGGTTGGCAGGGGCACCGGGGAGCTGTTTTTT
CASSPVGRGTGELFF
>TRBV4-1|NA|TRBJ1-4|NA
TGCGCCAGCAGCCAAGGAGAAAAACTGTTTTTT
CASSQGEKLFF
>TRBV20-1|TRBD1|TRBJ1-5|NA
TGCAGTGGACGACAGGGGGCGAGCAATCAGCCCCAGCATTTT
CSGRQGASNQPQHF
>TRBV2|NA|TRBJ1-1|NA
TGTGCCGGACAACTCTTAGGGGGAGAAACTGAAGCTTTCTTT
CAGQLLGGETEAFF